The present T cell receptor beta chain was sequenced within a study of T cell changes during pregnancy in multiple sclerosis. V lost 2 bases, J lost 2 bases, and 18 bases lay in between. CDR1 and CDR2 from the germline V gene are SGHAT and FQNNGV. This CDR3 region has 17 residues. Assay: immunoSEQ multiplex PCR; the TCRdb copy retains only in-frame clones and omits some. Among about 130,000 clones listed, roughly 97% were seen once. The source of this sequence is a female donor with multiple sclerosis, enrolled in a pregnancy study. The material was peripheral blood, obtained after pregnancy. This chain connects TRBV11-2 to TRBJ2-5; TRBD2 might be the D (7 bases). The CDR3: CASSLLRGAARQETQYF. CDR3 in DNA: TGTGCCAGCAGCTTACTCCGGGGGGCAGCCAGACAAGAGACCCAGTACTTC.